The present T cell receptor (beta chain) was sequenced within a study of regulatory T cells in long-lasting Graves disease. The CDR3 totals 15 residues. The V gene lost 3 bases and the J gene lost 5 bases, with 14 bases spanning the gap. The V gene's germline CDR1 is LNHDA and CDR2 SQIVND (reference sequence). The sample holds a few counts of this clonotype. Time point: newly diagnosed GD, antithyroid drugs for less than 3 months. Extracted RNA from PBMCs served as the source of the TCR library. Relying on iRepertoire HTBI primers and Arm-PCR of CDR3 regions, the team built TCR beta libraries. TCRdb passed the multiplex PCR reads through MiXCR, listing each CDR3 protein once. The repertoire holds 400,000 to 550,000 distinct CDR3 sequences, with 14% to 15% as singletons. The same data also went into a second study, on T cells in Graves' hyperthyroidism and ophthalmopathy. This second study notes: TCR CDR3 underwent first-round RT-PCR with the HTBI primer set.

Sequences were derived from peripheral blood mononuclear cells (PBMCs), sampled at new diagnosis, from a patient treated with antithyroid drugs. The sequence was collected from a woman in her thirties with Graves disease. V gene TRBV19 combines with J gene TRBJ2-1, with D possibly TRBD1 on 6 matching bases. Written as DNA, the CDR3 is TGTGCCAGTAGTATGGACAGAAATCCCCACAATGAGCAGTTCTTC. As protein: CASSMDRNPHNEQFF.